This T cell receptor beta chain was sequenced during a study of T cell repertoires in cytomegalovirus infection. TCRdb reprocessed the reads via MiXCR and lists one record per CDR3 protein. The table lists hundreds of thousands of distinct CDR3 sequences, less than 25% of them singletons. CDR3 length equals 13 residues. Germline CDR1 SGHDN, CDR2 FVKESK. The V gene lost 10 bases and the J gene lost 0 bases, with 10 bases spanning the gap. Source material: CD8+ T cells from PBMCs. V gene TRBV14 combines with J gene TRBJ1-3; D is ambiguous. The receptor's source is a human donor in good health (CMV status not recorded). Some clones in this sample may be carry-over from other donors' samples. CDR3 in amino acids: CATSEYSGNTIYF. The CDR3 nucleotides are TGTGCCACCTCCGAGTACTCTGGAAACACCATATATTTT.